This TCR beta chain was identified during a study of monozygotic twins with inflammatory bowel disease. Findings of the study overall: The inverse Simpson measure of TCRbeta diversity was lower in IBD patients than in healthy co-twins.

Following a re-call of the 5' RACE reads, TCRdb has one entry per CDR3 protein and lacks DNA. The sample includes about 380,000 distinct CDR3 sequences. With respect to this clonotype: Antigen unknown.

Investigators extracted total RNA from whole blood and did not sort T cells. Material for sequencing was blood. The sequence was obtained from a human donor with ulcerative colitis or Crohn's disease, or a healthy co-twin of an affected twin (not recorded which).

The CDR3 protein is CASSISPGDPNTEAFF. V gene TRBV13 combines with J gene TRBJ1-1; there is no DNA to check the TCRdb D call of TRBD1. The CDR3 covers 16 residues. Germline CDR1 is PRHDT and CDR2 is FYEKMQ (reference sequence).